Presented here are 14 T cell receptor beta chains from one specimen sequenced in a study of OX40 agonist ivuxolimab in advanced cancers. The table came from immunoSEQ multiplex PCR; TCRdb's copy has only in-frame clones and leaves some out. The profile covers over 65,000 clones, with more than 70% appearing a single time and 0.25% to 0.3% taken by the ten largest. Sequencing was performed on CD4+ or CD8+ T cells sorted from blood, taken in a trial of the OX40 agonist ivuxolimab. The receptors originated from an adult with an advanced solid tumor such as melanoma, head and neck, liver or kidney cancer.

The table lists this clone with a few counts. This chain uses TRBV7-9 with TRBJ1-4; 8 positions match TRBD1. Trimming cost V 6 bases and J 5 bases; bases outside gene matches: 5. The CDR3 runs 14 residues. Per the germline V gene, CDR1 is SEHNR and CDR2 is FQNEAQ (reference sequence). The CDR3 nucleotides are TGTGCCAGCAGACGACAGGGGATGAATGAAAAACTGTTTTTT. It yields the protein CASRRQGMNEKLFF.

This clone was seen a handful of times. The rearrangement links TRBV4-1 to TRBJ2-3, with TRBD2 matching over 8 bases. The trim removed 6 bases at V and 2 bases at J, leaving 7 bases unmatched. The CDR3 length is 15 residues. CDR1 MGHRA and CDR2 YSYEKL come from the germline V gene. The CDR3 region has the DNA TGCGCCAGCAGAGGGCGAGCGGGAGACACAGATACGCAGTATTTT. Amino acids: CASRGRAGDTDTQYF.

This chain joins TRBV5-4 and TRBJ1-1, with D maybe TRBD1 (5 bases). Germline lookup yields CDR1 SGHNT and CDR2 YYREEE (reference sequence). Deletions cut 0 bases from V and 4 bases from J, with 13 bases between. The CDR3 consists of 15 residues. This CDR3 reads CASSLGGKRGTEAFF. For the CDR3, the DNA is TGTGCCAGCAGCTTGGGGGGAAAGAGGGGCACTGAAGCTTTCTTT.

This chain links TRBV2 with TRBJ1-4, with D possibly matching TRBD1 (6 bases). Trimming removed 7 bases at V and 6 bases at J, with 9 bases between. From germline, CDR1 is SNHLY and CDR2 FYNNEI. This CDR3 contains 12 residues. The CDR3 bases are TGTGCCAGCAACTACAGGGATGAAAAACTGTTTTTT. Translated: CASNYRDEKLFF. Together with reference TRBV2 and TRBJ1-4, the CDR3 gives the full variable domain: EPEVTQTPSHQVTQMGQEVILRCVPISNHLYFYWYRQILGQKVEFLVSFYNNEISEKSEIFDDQFSVERPDGSNFTLKIRSTKLEDSAMYFCASNYRDEKLFFGSGTQLSVL.

The rearrangement joins TRBV7-9 to TRBJ2-6; no firm D call. Germline V gene lookup returns CDR1 SEHNR and CDR2 FQNEAQ (reference sequence). The CDR3 is made up of 15 amino acids. The germline V and J ends were trimmed by 5 bases and 0 bases, with 8 bases remaining between them. CDR3 in DNA: TGTGCCAGCAGCCCGCCGGGCTCTGGGGCCAACGTCCTGACTTTC. Translating gives CASSPPGSGANVLTF.

This rearrangement joins TRBV6-5 to TRBJ2-1, with TRBD2 matching 8 bases. The CDR3 has 14 residues. With 4 bases clipped from V and 7 bases from J, the junction kept 6 bases outside the gene matches. Germline CDR1 and CDR2: MNHEY and SVGAGI. The CDR3 is CASSSRGGRNEQFF. The CDR3 region has the DNA TGTGCCAGCAGTTCCCGGGGGGGGAGAAATGAGCAGTTCTTC.

A word on this clone: Lacking the conserved final phenylalanine or tryptophan, this CDR3 likely reflects a read error. Because the CDR3's place on the DNA is in doubt, the DNA is left out and the CDR3 is given as listed by TCRdb. The rearrangement joins TRBV5-4 to TRBJ1-2. Both ends counted, the CDR3 spans 8 residues. Germline V CDR1 and CDR2: SGHNT, YYREEE (reference sequence). This CDR3 reads CASSPNPT.

V is TRBV4-3 and J is TRBJ2-7; maybe TRBD1 (6 bases). Trimming took off 2 bases at V and 2 bases at J, with 16 bases between the two ends. The CDR3 runs 16 residues. Germline CDR1 is LGHNA and CDR2 is YSLEER. In DNA form, the CDR3 reads TGCGCCAGCAGCCAAAGGTCCGGGACACAAGCCTACGAGCAGTACTTC. Translation: CASSQRSGTQAYEQYF.

V gene TRBV4-1 combines with J gene TRBJ2-6; a possible D gene is TRBD1 (6 bases). This CDR3 comprises 18 residues. Trimming shortened V by 1 base and J by 0 bases, and 13 bases separated the two germline ends. Germline-derived CDR1 and CDR2 are MGHRA and YSYEKL. The CDR3 sequence is CASSQVRDTYSGANVLTF. In DNA form, the CDR3 reads TGCGCCAGCAGCCAAGTTAGGGACACCTACTCTGGGGCCAACGTCCTGACTTTC.

The V and J genes are TRBV5-1 and TRBJ1-4; TRBD1 is a possible D gene (6 bases). The CDR3 loop spans 15 amino acids. Trimming removed 2 bases at V and 4 bases at J, with 12 bases between. CDR1 is SGHRS and CDR2 is YFSETQ in the germline V gene. This chain's CDR3 is CASSFQGWDNEKLFF. CDR3 bases: TGCGCCAGCAGCTTTCAGGGGTGGGATAATGAAAAACTGTTTTTT.

This clone was observed a single time. V and J are TRBV5-1 and TRBJ2-5, with TRBD1 matching 9 bases. Germline CDR1 SGHRS, CDR2 YFSETQ. The CDR3 runs 15 residues. Trimming cost V 7 bases and J 3 bases; bases outside gene matches: 10. Here the CDR3 DNA reads TGCGCCAGCCAGGAAGGATGGACAGGGGAAGAGACCCAGTACTTC. Translating it yields CASQEGWTGEETQYF. Full variable domain (outside the CDR3, taken from reference TRBV5-1 and TRBJ2-5): KAGVTQTPRYLIKTRGQQVTLSCSPISGHRSVSWYQQTPGQGLQFLFEYFSETQRNKGNFPGRFSGRQFSNSRSEMNVSTLELGDSALYLCASQEGWTGEETQYFGPGTRLLVL.

The J gene is TRBJ1-1, the V gene TRBV5-1; no clear D. The ends were cut back, 0 bases at V and 4 bases at J, with 10 bases in the middle. The CDR3 is 14 amino acids. Germline CDR1 is SGHRS and CDR2 is YFSETQ. The DNA of the CDR3 is TGCGCCAGCAGCTTGGGGTCCGGGGTCACTGAAGCTTTCTTT. Its translation is CASSLGSGVTEAFF.

V usage is TRBV25-1 and J usage is TRBJ2-3; possible D gene TRBD1, 6 bases. The CDR3 runs 13 residues. Germline V gene data show CDR1 as MGHDK and CDR2 as SYGVNS. CDR3: CATKQQGSDTQYF. The CDR3 bases are TGTGCTACCAAACAACAGGGATCCGATACGCAGTATTTT.

The chain uses TRBV6-5 and TRBJ2-5; D is undetermined. CDR3 length: 15 residues. The V gene's germline CDR1 is MNHEY and CDR2 SVGAGI. Trimming pared 1 base from V and 1 base from J, leaving 10 bases between. The CDR3 DNA sequence: TGTGCCAGCAGTTACTGGAGAACCGGCCAAGAGACCCAGTACTTC. It specifies CASSYWRTGQETQYF.